This T cell receptor (beta chain) comes out of a study of blood T cell repertoires in COVID-19. At the level of the study: Samples of COVID-19 (acute and convalescent) were obtained from the United States, Italy and Spain.

In the study's own analysis: Reference gene primer amplification yielded estimated nucleated cell counts. Sequenced by immunoSEQ multiplex PCR; TCRdb stores in-frame clones only, minus some. Clonal size and the V and J genes are those of that table, whereas D and trimming came from the DNA. The table has about 270,000 clones, about nine tenths seen once. The receptor was derived from a man in his forties with active or convalescent COVID-19. Sample: peripheral blood.

CDR3 region: CASRQQDQETQYF. The CDR3 DNA follows: TGTGCCAGCAGGCAACAGGACCAAGAGACCCAGTACTTC. The V and J genes are TRBV27 and TRBJ2-5; weak D call: TRBD1 (5 bases). V lost 6 bases, J lost 0 bases, and 8 bases lay in between. The CDR3 sequence is 13 residues long. The germline V gene encodes CDR1 MNHEY and CDR2 SMNVEV (reference sequence).